Listed here is a single T cell receptor beta chain. The data originate from a study of T cells in Graves' hyperthyroidism and ophthalmopathy. RNA transcripts provided the source from which TCR beta CDR3 regions were amplified. HTBI primers were employed in a first-round RT-PCR of the TCR CDR3. TCRdb redid the calling of the multiplex PCR reads with MiXCR, one entry per CDR3 protein. Of nearly 750,000 distinct CDR3 sequences in the sample, about 35% were seen once. The CDR3 is made up of 14 amino acids. Trimming removed 4 bases at V and 4 bases at J, with 13 bases between. The V gene's germline CDR1 is LNHDA and CDR2 SQIVND (reference sequence). PBMCs were obtained from roughly 10 ml fresh peripheral blood.

The source of this sequence is a woman between 35 and 50 years old with Graves' hyperthyroidism. The sample taken for sequencing was blood. The V gene is TRBV19, the J gene TRBJ1-2; perhaps TRBD1 as D (6 bases). CDR3 in DNA: TGTGCCAGTAGTAGGGGGACACCCATCTATGGCTACACCTTC. Its translation is CASSRGTPIYGYTF.